The 25 T cell receptor beta chains in this list originate from one sample, sequenced in a study of blood T cell repertoires in COVID-19 (dated by TCRdb to 2018 to 2020). The library relied on the immunoSEQ multiplex PCR assay. Sourced from immuneACCESS, this table was stored by TCRdb with only in-frame sequences that have V and J called. A share of the clones is absent; for the studies checked, an unresolved V gene accounts for under half, and the remainder has no known explanation. In this sample the table shows about 190,000 clones, roughly four fifths of which occur a single time. Clones ranked in the top ten supply about 5.1% of the sample. The sample taken for sequencing was peripheral blood. The receptors stem from a woman in her 70s with active or convalescent COVID-19.

This clone was recorded a few times. The chain employs TRBV7-3 and TRBJ1-6, with D unresolved. The germline gives CDR1 SGHTA, CDR2 FQGTGA. The V end lost 1 base, the J end lost 7 bases, and 5 bases lay between the germline ends. The CDR3 totals 13 residues. CDR3 coding DNA: TGTGCCAGCAGCTTAAACTGGAATTCACCCCTCCACTTT. This translates into CASSLNWNSPLHF.

This sequence joins TRBV7-6 and TRBJ1-3; 7 bases align to TRBD1. The junction had 9 bases not matched to a gene; V was cut back by 4 bases and J by 3 bases. Germline V gives CDR1 SGHVS, CDR2 FNYEAQ. This CDR3 region has 16 residues. CDR3 DNA: TGTGCCAGCAGCTCCGAAGGAGGGGGCTTTGGAAACACCATATATTTT. It specifies CASSSEGGGFGNTIYF.

The chain links TRBV11-2 to TRBJ2-7; a possible D gene is TRBD1 (6 bases). The CDR3 totals 15 residues. Trimming stripped 0 bases from V and 2 bases from J, with 11 bases between. Germline values: CDR1 SGHAT, CDR2 FQNNGV. CDR3 nucleotide sequence: TGTGCCAGCAGCTTAGACACAGGGTTCCCCTACGAGCAGTACTTC. Its protein is CASSLDTGFPYEQYF.

J is TRBJ2-7 and V is TRBV7-9, with unresolved D. The CDR3 totals 14 residues. Germline assignment: CDR1 SEHNR and CDR2 FQNEAQ (reference sequence). Between the trimmed V and J ends, which lost 1 base and 7 bases, there was a span of 14 bases. DNA for the CDR3: TGTGCCAGCAGCTTAGATCCCTCCCCTACGGAGCAGTACTTC. This sequence encodes CASSLDPSPTEQYF. Filled out from reference TRBV7-9 and TRBJ2-7, the complete variable domain reads DTGVSQNPRHKITKRGQNVTFRCDPISEHNRLYWYRQTLGQGPEFLTYFQNEAQLEKSRLLSDRFSAERPKGSFSTLEIQRTEQGDSAMYLCASSLDPSPTEQYFGPGTRLTVT.

J is TRBJ2-1 and V is TRBV30, with 7 bases that match TRBD1. CDR3 length: 10 residues. Germline trimming cut 4 bases from V and 9 bases from J; bases unmatched to any gene: 0. Germline V gives CDR1 GTSNPN, CDR2 SVGIG (reference sequence). DNA of the CDR3: TGTGCCTGGAAGGGGGCTGAGCAGTTCTTC. Amino acids: CAWKGAEQFF.

This clone has just a few counts. This chain links TRBV4-1 with TRBJ2-7, with 7 positions matching TRBD1. Germline loops: CDR1 MGHRA, CDR2 YSYEKL. J lost 5 bases, V lost 4 bases, and 11 bases had no gene match. The CDR3 has 15 residues. CDR3 coding DNA: TGCGCCAGCAGCCCCCAGGGTAGGGGGCGGGACGAGCAGTACTTC. Translating gives CASSPQGRGRDEQYF.

Regarding this clone: Other DNA sequences from this sample encode an identical CDR3 as well. CDR3 bases: TGTGCCAGCAGTTTCCGGGGGTCCAATCAGCCCCAGCATTTT. Its translation: CASSFRGSNQPQHF. The rearrangement joins TRBV27 to TRBJ1-5; TRBD1 is a possible D gene (5 bases). Germline assignment: CDR1 MNHEY and CDR2 SMNVEV (reference sequence). This CDR3 region has 14 residues. The ends were cut back, 3 bases at V and 3 bases at J, with 9 bases in the middle.

This rearrangement joins TRBV4-1 to TRBJ2-1; TRBD1 agrees at 10 bases. This CDR3 comprises 17 residues. The V gene's germline CDR1 is MGHRA and CDR2 YSYEKL. The V segment lost 4 bases and the J segment 9 bases; nucleotides outside the gene matches: 15. CDR3 DNA: TGCGCCAGCAGCCTTTCCGACCCGGGACAGGGGTGGACTGAGCAGTTCTTC. Translation: CASSLSDPGQGWTEQFF.

The genes are TRBV5-4 and TRBJ1-4; D gene uncertain. This CDR3 is built from 14 residues. Germline V gene sequence: CDR1 SGHNT, CDR2 YYREEE (reference sequence). With 2 bases removed from V and 6 bases from J, the gap between germline ends came to 11 bases. CDR3: CASSFGLGDEKLFF. The CDR3 DNA follows: TGTGCCAGCAGCTTCGGCCTAGGAGATGAAAAACTGTTTTTT.

A single count supports this clone. This chain uses TRBV5-1 with TRBJ2-3, with a weak D call TRBD2 (6 bases). The CDR3 runs 15 residues. Trimming took 0 bases from V and 5 from J, leaving 13 bases between them. Germline V gene sequence: CDR1 SGHRS, CDR2 YFSETQ. The CDR3 reads CASSLDGLTGDTQYF. Written as DNA, the CDR3 is TGCGCCAGCAGCTTGGATGGACTAACAGGAGATACGCAGTATTTT.

The genes are TRBV9 and TRBJ2-1; TRBD1 agrees at 8 bases. The germline V gene encodes CDR1 SGDLS and CDR2 YYNGEE. The CDR3 is made up of 17 amino acids. V shed 4 bases and J 2 bases; nucleotides not matched to a gene: 11. The CDR3 nucleotides read TGTGCCAGCAGCTTACTAAGCCGGGACAGGCCCTACAATGAGCAGTTCTTC. Amino acid sequence: CASSLLSRDRPYNEQFF. The complete variable domain, with remaining parts taken from reference TRBV9 and TRBJ2-1, reads DSGVTQTPKHLITATGQRVTLRCSPRSGDLSVYWYQQSLDQGLQFLIQYYNGEERAKGNILERFSAQQFPDLHSELNLSSLELGDSALYFCASSLLSRDRPYNEQFFGPGTRLTVL.

The rearrangement joins TRBV5-1 to TRBJ2-1; 10 positions match TRBD2. The length of the CDR3 is 15 residues. V shed 7 bases and J 3 bases; nucleotides not matched to a gene: 7. Germline V gene data show CDR1 as SGHRS and CDR2 as YFSETQ. CDR3 coding DNA: TGCGCCAGCGGACTGATAGCGGGGGGCTACAATGAGCAGTTCTTC. Amino acids: CASGLIAGGYNEQFF.

V gene TRBV15 combines with J gene TRBJ1-3, with no clear D. The germline CDR1 and CDR2 sequences are LNHNV and YYDKDF (reference sequence). V lost 1 base, J lost 0 bases, and 4 bases lay in between. This CDR3 has 14 residues. CDR3 in amino acids: CATSRVYSGNTIYF. The CDR3 DNA reads TGTGCCACCAGCAGAGTTTACTCTGGAAACACCATATATTTT.

The chain recombines TRBV7-9 with TRBJ2-6; D is perhaps TRBD1 (6 bases). Trimming took off 5 bases at V and 2 bases at J, with 10 bases between the two ends. The CDR3 is 15 residues long. CDR1 is SEHNR, CDR2 FQNEAQ, per germline (reference sequence). The CDR3 DNA is TGTGCCAGCAGCCTCCAGGGGACTGGGGCCAACGTCCTGACTTTC. Protein: CASSLQGTGANVLTF. The variable domain in full, with the rest retrieved from reference TRBV7-9 and TRBJ2-6, is DTGVSQNPRHKITKRGQNVTFRCDPISEHNRLYWYRQTLGQGPEFLTYFQNEAQLEKSRLLSDRFSAERPKGSFSTLEIQRTEQGDSAMYLCASSLQGTGANVLTFGAGSRLTVL.

The CDR3 nucleotides read TGCGCCAGCAGCTTCGGGGCTGGACAGAATGAGCAGTTCTTC. It encodes CASSFGAGQNEQFF. The chain carries TRBV5-1 and TRBJ2-1, with a possible D match to TRBD1 (6 bases). This CDR3 is built from 14 residues. V lost 2 bases, J lost 7 bases, and 13 bases lay in between. CDR1 is SGHRS, CDR2 YFSETQ, per germline.

This clone was seen only once. In DNA form, the CDR3 reads TGTGCCAGCAGCCGACAGGGGCGCTACTATGGCTACACCTTC. Protein product: CASSRQGRYYGYTF. The chain carries TRBV2 and TRBJ1-2; TRBD1 matches 8 bases. CDR3 length: 14 amino acids. With 6 bases clipped from V and 3 bases from J, the junction kept 6 bases outside the gene matches. Germline-derived CDR1 and CDR2 are SNHLY and FYNNEI.

Here the CDR3 DNA reads TGTGCCATCAGGATACGGGACACTCACTACGAGCAGTACTTC. This codes for CAIRIRDTHYEQYF. V usage is TRBV10-3 and J usage is TRBJ2-7; D perhaps matches TRBD1 (6 bases). The CDR3 totals 14 residues. Germline V lookup: CDR1 ENHRY, CDR2 SYGVKD. Trimming pared 6 bases from V and 3 bases from J, leaving 15 bases between.

This chain connects TRBV6-5 to TRBJ2-5, with 7 bases that match TRBD2. This CDR3 is built from 15 residues. Germline CDR1 and CDR2: MNHEY and SVGAGI. The J segment lost 1 base and the V segment lost 6 bases, leaving 8 bases of the junction unmatched. CDR3 bases: TGTGCCAGCAGAGCGGGACTCATATTCCAAGAGACCCAGTACTTC. Amino acids: CASRAGLIFQETQYF.

In its sample, this clone was seen a few times. The chain uses TRBV6-5 and TRBJ2-3; 9 bases fit TRBD2. There are 15 residues in the CDR3. Trimming at V came to 11 bases and at J to 6 bases, leaving 15 bases not matched to a gene. The germline CDR1 and CDR2 sequences are MNHEY and SVGAGI. This CDR3 is CASKRAGGETDTQYF. CDR3 nucleotides: TGTGCCTCCAAAAGGGCGGGAGGGGAAACGGATACGCAGTATTTT.

This rearrangement joins TRBV7-8 to TRBJ2-1, with TRBD2 matching over 7 bases. Germline loops: CDR1 SGHVS, CDR2 FQNEAQ. The CDR3 is 14 residues long. Trimming took 1 base from V and 9 from J; bases not matched to a gene: 6. Written as DNA, the CDR3 is TGTGCCAGCAGCTTAGGCGGGAGCGCTAGTGAGCAGTTCTTC. Translated: CASSLGGSASEQFF.

V and J are TRBV24-1 and TRBJ2-7; TRBD1 matches 7 bases. The CDR3 covers 15 residues. CDR1 and CDR2 (germline): KGHDR, SFDVKD. Germline trimming cut 6 bases from V and 3 bases from J; bases unmatched to any gene: 10. CDR3 in DNA: TGTGCCACCAGTAGGGTTCCAGGGGGAGACTACGAGCAGTACTTC. This encodes CATSRVPGGDYEQYF.

In DNA, the CDR3 is TGTGCCAGCAGTAAATCCGGGACAGGTGGTGAAATTCGATTCAAACAAGAGACCCAGTACTTC. Translating it yields CASSKSGTGGEIRFKQETQYF. V and J are TRBV6-2 or TRBV6-3 and TRBJ2-5; 8 nucleotides match TRBD1. The germline V gene encodes CDR1 MNHEY and CDR2 SVGEGT. J was trimmed by 2 bases and V by 5 bases; bases with no gene match: 25. The CDR3 runs to 21 residues.

The genes are TRBV5-1 and TRBJ2-3, with 10 bases matching TRBD2. J was trimmed by 3 bases and V by 3 bases; bases with no gene match: 7. The length of the CDR3 is 16 residues. From germline, CDR1 is SGHRS and CDR2 YFSETQ. The CDR3 loop is CASSSNLAGVTDTQYF. CDR3 DNA sequence: TGCGCCAGCAGCTCCAACCTAGCGGGAGTAACAGATACGCAGTATTTT.

The chain carries TRBV9 and TRBJ1-5; maybe TRBD1 (6 bases). Trimming removed 3 bases from V and 3 bases from J, with 10 bases in between. Germline CDR1 is SGDLS and CDR2 is YYNGEE. The CDR3 length is 14 residues. The chain's CDR3 is CASSGTGYNQPQHF. The CDR3 DNA follows: TGTGCCAGCAGCGGAACAGGGTACAATCAGCCCCAGCATTTT.

V is TRBV7-9 and J is TRBJ2-3, with D possibly being TRBD2 (9 bases). Germline V gene sequence: CDR1 SEHNR, CDR2 FQNEAQ (reference sequence). The CDR3 is 16 amino acids. V lost 4 bases to trimming and J lost 5 bases, with 19 bases between them. CDR3 in DNA: TGTGCCAGCAGCTCAGGGGGCGGGAGGGCCAAAGATACGCAGTATTTT. Its translation: CASSSGGGRAKDTQYF. Full variable domain (rest looked up from reference TRBV7-9 and TRBJ2-3): DTGVSQNPRHKITKRGQNVTFRCDPISEHNRLYWYRQTLGQGPEFLTYFQNEAQLEKSRLLSDRFSAERPKGSFSTLEIQRTEQGDSAMYLCASSSGGGRAKDTQYFGPGTRLTVL.